This T cell receptor (beta chain) was retrieved from a study of metastatic and nonmetastatic thyroid tumors. Across the whole study: For malignant and benign thyroid patients, tumor or nodule tissue and blood were the sources whose repertoires were compared.

Remarks on this clone: Its cognate antigen is unknown.

Prior to thyroid surgery, none of the patients had received any treatment. Overall study findings and caveats: In both blood and tumor samples, TCR beta diversity was reported significantly higher for malignant than benign nodules.

The V gene's germline CDR1 is MNHEY and CDR2 SMNVEV (reference sequence). V was shortened by 5 bases and J by 2 bases, with 22 bases between the two germline ends. The CDR3 runs to 18 residues. MiXCR reprocessed the PCR reads for TCRdb. This table holds some 16,000 clones, 24% found once. The genes are TRBV27 and TRBJ1-3, with D unresolved. Sequenced sample: tumor tissue. The source is a female donor with papillary thyroid cancer or a benign thyroid nodule (not recorded which). Some clones in this sample may be carry-over from other donors' samples. CDR3 sequence: CASSPSLGLVSAGNTIYF. The CDR3 DNA is TGTGCCAGCAGTCCAAGTCTGGGCCTCGTCTCGGCTGGAAACACCATATATTTT.